Sequencing of this T cell receptor (beta chain) was carried out in a study of neurological immune-mediated disorders. Comments on this clonotype: Its matching antigen is unknown.

Study-level points and caveats: Multiple sclerosis was found to have the least TCR clonal expansion, below healthy controls, and HTLV-1-associated myelopathy the most.

With 10-nucleotide random UMIs included, cDNA was synthesized by 5'RACE. In TCRdb, the 5' RACE reads were re-called with MiXCR into one record per CDR3 protein. Here the sample spans under 130,000 distinct CDR3 sequences, about 10% being singletons. Stated time point: longitudinal time-point 3. The sequenced sample consisted of PBMCs. The origin of this receptor is a female donor with HTLV-1-associated myelopathy (HAM/TSP).

CDR3 bases: TGTGCCAGCAGCGACCCTAACCAACGTGCGGGGCTTTCCTACGAGCAGTACTTC. Its protein is CASSDPNQRAGLSYEQYF. The chain recombines TRBV6-2 or TRBV6-3 with TRBJ2-7; maybe TRBD2 (6 bases). The V gene's germline CDR1 is MNHEY and CDR2 SVGEGT. Trimming stripped 6 bases from V and 1 base from J, with 25 bases between. The CDR3 spans 18 residues.